The 4 T cell receptor beta chains given below trace back to one sample, sequenced in a study of CD8 T cells in ankylosing spondylitis. TCRdb itself ran the 5' RACE reads through MiXCR, one entry per CDR3 protein. The data show about 340,000 distinct CDR3 sequences, roughly 14% seen once. The sample taken for sequencing was blood, either unsorted or a sorted T cell fraction (not recorded which). These receptors were obtained from a male donor with ankylosing spondylitis or in good health (not recorded which).

This clonotype appeared a few times. This chain connects TRBV3-1 to TRBJ2-2; D might be TRBD2 (5 bases). The CDR3 spans 13 residues. Trimming took off 2 bases at V and 5 bases at J, with 6 bases between the two ends. Germline assignment: CDR1 LGHDT and CDR2 YNNKEL (reference sequence). This chain's CDR3 is CASSQRGTGELFF. The DNA for the CDR3 is TGTGCCAGCAGCCAACGGGGAACCGGGGAGCTGTTTTTT.

The chain combines TRBV7-2 with TRBJ1-6, with TRBD1 matching over 7 bases. This CDR3 has 16 amino acids. Germline CDR1 reads SGHTA; CDR2 reads FQGNSA. Trimming removed 5 bases from V and 5 bases from J; junction bases left unmatched: 9. In DNA form, the CDR3 reads TGTGCCAGCAGCCTGAGGGGGCCAGCGAATAATTCACCCCTCCACTTT. This gives the protein CASSLRGPANNSPLHF. Supplemented by reference TRBV7-2 and TRBJ1-6, the full variable domain reads GAGVSQSPSNKVTEKGKDVELRCDPISGHTALYWYRQSLGQGLEFLIYFQGNSAPDKSGLPSDRFSAERTGGSVSTLTIQRTQQEDSAVYLCASSLRGPANNSPLHFGNGTRLTVT.

This clonotype appeared many times. The rearrangement links TRBV5-1 to TRBJ1-2; D gene uncertain. V dropped 2 bases and J dropped 6 bases, with 11 bases sitting between them. The CDR3 covers 13 residues. The germline V gene encodes CDR1 SGHRS and CDR2 YFSETQ. CDR3 protein: CASSLTDGDGYTF. DNA of the CDR3: TGCGCCAGCAGCTTAACAGACGGGGATGGCTACACCTTC.

The chain links TRBV5-1 to TRBJ2-7; D not resolved. Trimming stripped 1 base from V and 4 bases from J, with 15 bases between. The CDR3 has 15 residues. CDR1 and CDR2 (germline): SGHRS, YFSETQ. Here the CDR3 reads CASSLRSPDLYEQYF. DNA for the CDR3: TGCGCCAGCAGCTTGAGGTCCCCGGATCTATACGAGCAGTACTTC.